This entry lists 21 T cell receptor beta chains sequenced from one sample in a study of control samples from healthy donors and cancer patients. Profiled with immunoSEQ multiplex PCR; TCRdb holds only in-frame clones, not every one. The table has some 410,000 clones, roughly 90% seen once; the top ten hold more than 6%. Sequencing used PBMCs. These receptors originate from a man between 40 and 49 years old with head and neck cancer.

This sequence joins TRBV14 and TRBJ2-7, with D perhaps given as TRBD1 or TRBD2 (5 bases each). V shed 1 base and J shed 3 bases, with 16 bases lying between them. The CDR3 spans 16 residues. Germline V gene sequence: CDR1 SGHDN, CDR2 FVKESK. CDR3 sequence reads: CASSQGLRGWNYEQYF. The CDR3 DNA sequence: TGTGCCAGCAGCCAAGGGTTGAGGGGTTGGAACTACGAGCAGTACTTC.

The table lists this clone with a count of one. This sequence joins TRBV6-5 and TRBJ2-7, with 9 nucleotides matching TRBD2. V was clipped by 7 bases and J by 2 bases; unmatched bases: 6. This CDR3 spans 14 amino acids. Per germline, CDR1 MNHEY and CDR2 SVGAGI. As DNA, the CDR3 is TGTGCCAGCACGCTGAGCGGGGGGCCCTACGAGCAGTACTTC. Amino acid sequence: CASTLSGGPYEQYF.

This chain uses TRBV28 with TRBJ2-1; D not resolved. The germline CDR1 and CDR2 sequences are MDHEN and SYDVKM. CDR3 size: 13 residues. Trimming left V 5 bases short and J 8 bases short, with 13 bases between. The CDR3 DNA reads as TGTGCCAGCAGTCCCCCCCCTGGCGATGAGCAGTTCTTC. This translates into CASSPPPGDEQFF.

The V gene is TRBV7-2, the J gene TRBJ1-1, with D maybe TRBD1 (5 bases). This CDR3 has 15 residues. Trimming pared 4 bases from V and 5 bases from J, leaving 17 bases between. Germline V CDR1 and CDR2: SGHTA, FQGNSA. CDR3 DNA sequence: TGTGCCAGCAGCTCTGCAACCCGGGGCACGACTGAAGCTTTCTTT. It codes for CASSSATRGTTEAFF.

DNA for the CDR3: TGTGCCAGCAGCTTAGGGAAGAACAGGGCGAACACTGAAGCTTTCTTT. Encoded protein: CASSLGKNRANTEAFF. The rearrangement joins TRBV7-8 to TRBJ1-1, with D possibly matching TRBD1 (6 bases). Germline lookup yields CDR1 SGHVS and CDR2 FQNEAQ. The length of the CDR3 is 16 residues. Trimming shortened V by 1 base and J by 1 base, and 13 bases separated the two germline ends.

This clone was seen only a few times. The chain links TRBV6-2 or TRBV6-3 to TRBJ2-6; no definite D call. CDR3 length: 17 residues. V was shortened by 5 bases and J by 4 bases, with 18 bases between the two germline ends. Germline CDR1 MNHEY, CDR2 SVGEGT. CDR3 region: CASSPGRALGGANVLTF. As DNA, the CDR3 is TGTGCCAGCAGTCCGGGTCGGGCCTTAGGAGGGGCCAACGTCCTGACTTTC.

V gene TRBV30 combines with J gene TRBJ2-7, with D possibly matching TRBD1 (5 bases). Germline lookup yields CDR1 GTSNPN and CDR2 SVGIG (reference sequence). The CDR3 covers 13 residues. With 0 bases removed from V and 6 bases from J, the gap between germline ends came to 12 bases. The CDR3 DNA is TGTGCCTGGAGTGTACGTCAGGGCACCGAGCAGTACTTC. Protein: CAWSVRQGTEQYF.

The chain is built from TRBV7-2 and TRBJ2-3; D may be TRBD1 or TRBD2 (5 bases each). Trimming took 3 bases from V and 2 from J, leaving 12 bases between them. There are 15 residues in the CDR3. The germline gives CDR1 SGHTA, CDR2 FQGNSA. CDR3 loop: CASSFTGGSTDTQYF. In DNA, the CDR3 is TGTGCCAGCAGCTTCACAGGAGGATCCACAGATACGCAGTATTTT.

The V call is TRBV6-5, the J call TRBJ2-7; unclear D gene. The CDR3 runs to 14 residues. V lost 6 bases, J lost 4 bases, and 16 bases lay in between. CDR1 and CDR2 (germline): MNHEY, SVGAGI. CDR3 coding DNA: TGTGCCAGCAGGGGCTTACCCCCCGGGTACGAGCAGTACTTC. Its translation is CASRGLPPGYEQYF.

The chain is built from TRBV10-3 and TRBJ1-6; D is unclear. Germline-derived CDR1 and CDR2 are ENHRY and SYGVKD. The germline V and J ends were trimmed by 0 bases and 10 bases, with 7 bases remaining between them. The CDR3 runs to 13 residues. The CDR3 sequence is CAISESEPSPLHF. The DNA for the CDR3 is TGTGCCATCAGTGAGTCAGAGCCGTCACCCCTCCACTTT.

The chain combines TRBV6-2 or TRBV6-3 with TRBJ2-7, with D possibly TRBD1 on 5 matching bases. The CDR3 consists of 12 residues. V lost 6 bases, J lost 5 bases, and 11 bases lay in between. Germline V gene lookup returns CDR1 MNHEY and CDR2 SVGEGT. The DNA for the CDR3 is TGTGCCAGCAGCAACGCAGGGAACGAGCAGTACTTC. Protein sequence: CASSNAGNEQYF.

V usage is TRBV6-5 and J usage is TRBJ1-3; 7 bases are a match to TRBD1. V lost 6 bases, J lost 2 bases, and 4 bases stayed unmatched. The CDR3 sequence is 14 residues long. Germline lookup yields CDR1 MNHEY and CDR2 SVGAGI. The CDR3 DNA sequence: TGTGCCAGCAGGGGACAGCTTACTGGAAACACCATATATTTT. Translation: CASRGQLTGNTIYF.

This chain connects TRBV7-2 to TRBJ2-7; the D gene is possibly TRBD2 (5 bases). The CDR3 sequence is 14 residues long. Trimming pared 5 bases from V and 2 bases from J, leaving 13 bases between. Germline V lookup: CDR1 SGHTA, CDR2 FQGNSA. The CDR3 nucleotides are TGTGCCAGCAGCGATCGGGTGGGAGCCTACGAGCAGTACTTC. Its protein product is CASSDRVGAYEQYF. Drawing the rest from reference TRBV7-2 and TRBJ2-7, the complete variable domain is GAGVSQSPSNKVTEKGKDVELRCDPISGHTALYWYRQSLGQGLEFLIYFQGNSAPDKSGLPSDRFSAERTGGSVSTLTIQRTQQEDSAVYLCASSDRVGAYEQYFGPGTRLTVT.

The rearrangement joins TRBV4-1 to TRBJ2-2; D is uncertain. CDR1 and CDR2 (germline): MGHRA, YSYEKL. Trimming shortened V by 2 bases and J by 2 bases, and 3 bases separated the two germline ends. The CDR3 is 13 amino acids. CDR3: CASSQINTGELFF. In DNA form, the CDR3 reads TGCGCCAGCAGCCAAATAAACACCGGGGAGCTGTTTTTT.

The table lists this clone with a few counts. The V gene is TRBV7-2, the J gene TRBJ1-5, with TRBD1 matching over 7 bases. This CDR3 spans 14 amino acids. Germline loops: CDR1 SGHTA, CDR2 FQGNSA. With 5 bases clipped from V and 6 bases from J, the junction kept 7 bases outside the gene matches. CDR3 residues: CASSARTGIQPQHF. For the CDR3, the DNA is TGTGCCAGCAGCGCCAGGACAGGAATTCAGCCCCAGCATTTT.

V usage is TRBV5-5 and J usage is TRBJ2-1, with TRBD2 identical over 10 bases. This CDR3 has 16 amino acids. After removal of 2 bases from V and 0 bases from J, the junction contained 2 bases not matched to a gene. Germline assignment: CDR1 SGHKS and CDR2 YYEKEE (reference sequence). CDR3 in DNA: TGTGCCAGCAGCTTACTAGCGGGGAGCTCCTACAATGAGCAGTTCTTC. Its translation: CASSLLAGSSYNEQFF.

CDR3 nucleotides: TGTGCCAGCAACGAGGCGAATTCACCCCTCCACTTT. It yields the protein CASNEANSPLHF. The rearrangement links TRBV9 to TRBJ1-6; D is uncertain. V shed 6 bases and J shed 7 bases, with 8 bases lying between them. CDR3 length: 12 amino acids. Germline V gene data show CDR1 as SGDLS and CDR2 as YYNGEE.

The V call is TRBV4-1, the J call TRBJ2-2; tentatively, D is TRBD1 or TRBD2 (5 bases each). The CDR3 has 16 residues. Trimming cost V 0 bases and J 3 bases, with 11 bases left between them. In germline, CDR1 is MGHRA, CDR2 YSYEKL. In DNA, the CDR3 is TGCGCCAGCAGCCAAGACGAGGGGATGGACACCGGGGAGCTGTTTTTT. This codes for CASSQDEGMDTGELFF.

This clone was picked up one time. The rearrangement links TRBV5-6 to TRBJ2-4; 9 bases map to TRBD1. The CDR3 covers 17 residues. V was clipped by 4 bases and J by 0 bases; unmatched bases: 8. Germline CDR1 reads SGHDT; CDR2 reads YYEEEE. The CDR3 loop reads CASSLGTGTGAKNIQYF. Written as DNA, the CDR3 is TGTGCCAGCAGCCTAGGGACAGGGACCGGAGCCAAAAACATTCAGTACTTC.

This sequence joins TRBV4-1 and TRBJ2-7; unclear D gene. CDR1 and CDR2 (germline): MGHRA, YSYEKL. The CDR3 runs to 14 residues. Between the trimmed V and J ends, which lost 1 base and 2 bases, there was a span of 9 bases. The CDR3 here is CASSQVVATYEQYF. CDR3 coding DNA: TGCGCCAGCAGCCAAGTTGTAGCAACCTACGAGCAGTACTTC.

J is TRBJ1-3 and V is TRBV19, with unresolved D. V was clipped by 2 bases and J by 1 base, with 9 bases between them. This CDR3 comprises 15 residues. Germline V gene data show CDR1 as LNHDA and CDR2 as SQIVND (reference sequence). The DNA for the CDR3 is TGTGCCAGTAGTATAAGAGTGCTTTCTGGAAACACCATATATTTT. It yields the protein CASSIRVLSGNTIYF. Using reference TRBV19 and TRBJ1-3 for the parts outside the CDR3, the full variable domain is DGGITQSPKYLFRKEGQNVTLSCEQNLNHDAMYWYRQDPGQGLRLIYYSQIVNDFQKGDIAEGYSVSREKKESFPLTVTSAQKNPTAFYLCASSIRVLSGNTIYFGEGSWLTVV.